This is a list of T cell receptor beta chains from one sample in a study of shared clonotypes between healthy human individuals. Generated by immunoSEQ multiplex PCR, the TCRdb table keeps only in-frame clones and is missing some. Of around 1.9 million clones listed, 93% are singletons. The sample comprised naive CD8+ T cells from PBMCs. The origin of the receptors is a young man in good health. Some clones in this sample may be carry-over from other donors' samples. The CDR3 runs from the conserved cysteine through the conserved F or W. Some rows have no size entry. The others give once, few or many, or a class for an expanded clone.

j_gene: TRBJ1-5
v_gene: TRBV19
abundance: -
CDR3aa: CASSHQGIDQPQHF

j_gene: TRBJ2-7
v_gene: TRBV4-3
abundance: -
CDR3aa: CASSQVHIVQGYLSYEQYF

j_gene: TRBJ2-4
v_gene: TRBV28
abundance: -
CDR3aa: CASSHRPAISSGGLAKNIQYF

j_gene: TRBJ1-5
v_gene: TRBV19
abundance: -
CDR3aa: CASSVWVSNQPQHF

j_gene: TRBJ2-7
v_gene: TRBV19
abundance: -
CDR3aa: CASSMGASGSSSSYEQYF

j_gene: TRBJ1-4
v_gene: TRBV9
abundance: -
CDR3aa: CASSVSTGQANEKLFF

j_gene: TRBJ2-2
v_gene: TRBV5-1
abundance: once
CDR3aa: CASSPGTGGLAGELFF

j_gene: TRBJ2-7
v_gene: TRBV7-9
abundance: -
CDR3aa: CASSKDANYEQYF

j_gene: TRBJ1-2
v_gene: TRBV10-2
abundance: -
CDR3aa: CASSESRGGSGYTF

j_gene: TRBJ2-7
v_gene: TRBV27
abundance: -
CDR3aa: CASSFVENLYEQYF

j_gene: TRBJ2-3
v_gene: TRBV27
abundance: once
CDR3aa: CASRSRFPDTQYF

j_gene: TRBJ2-7
v_gene: TRBV6-6
abundance: -
CDR3aa: CASGSDRSPYEQYF

j_gene: TRBJ2-1
v_gene: TRBV7-2
abundance: once
CDR3aa: CASSPFVLAGERNEQFF

j_gene: TRBJ1-4
v_gene: TRBV11-2
abundance: -
CDR3aa: CASSPVGTGNEKLFF

j_gene: TRBJ2-1
v_gene: TRBV7-2
abundance: -
CDR3aa: CASSLTSLWLNEQFF

j_gene: TRBJ2-2
v_gene: TRBV28
abundance: -
CDR3aa: CASTMEEPGELFF

j_gene: TRBJ2-7
v_gene: TRBV9
abundance: -
CDR3aa: CASSPDRYSSYEQYF

j_gene: TRBJ2-7
v_gene: TRBV7-8
abundance: -
CDR3aa: CASSPPYGRGSYEQYF

j_gene: TRBJ1-4
v_gene: TRBV7-9
abundance: -
CDR3aa: CASSLSGLNEKLFF

j_gene: TRBJ1-1
v_gene: TRBV5-1
abundance: -
CDR3aa: CASSLSGTGGVAFF

j_gene: TRBJ2-7
v_gene: TRBV27
abundance: -
CDR3aa: CASSLKRQGYEQYF

j_gene: TRBJ1-1
v_gene: TRBV7-9
abundance: -
CDR3aa: CASRWDRGNTEAFF

j_gene: TRBJ2-7
v_gene: TRBV4-3
abundance: -
CDR3aa: CASSQDNRGPYEQYF

j_gene: TRBJ1-1
v_gene: TRBV7-9
abundance: -
CDR3aa: CASSLGTGVGNTEAFF

j_gene: TRBJ2-2
v_gene: TRBV9
abundance: -
CDR3aa: CASTETGNTGELFF

j_gene: TRBJ1-4
v_gene: TRBV27
abundance: -
CDR3aa: CASSDQGSNEKLFF

j_gene: TRBJ2-2
v_gene: TRBV28
abundance: -
CDR3aa: CASSLWGDDGELFF

j_gene: TRBJ1-1
v_gene: TRBV18
abundance: once
CDR3aa: CASSLYPGQWGTEAFF

j_gene: TRBJ1-1
v_gene: TRBV19
abundance: -
CDR3aa: CASSIKAVIEGDTEAFF

j_gene: TRBJ2-2
v_gene: TRBV19
abundance: few
CDR3aa: CASSIGGAGELFF

j_gene: TRBJ2-5
v_gene: TRBV27
abundance: once
CDR3aa: CASSPLYQETQYF

j_gene: TRBJ2-3
v_gene: TRBV28
abundance: -
CDR3aa: CASSLSGYSTDTQYF

j_gene: TRBJ2-3
v_gene: TRBV4-2
abundance: -
CDR3aa: CASSQEIREASPDTQYF

j_gene: TRBJ2-7
v_gene: TRBV18
abundance: -
CDR3aa: CASSPRDRGNYEQYF